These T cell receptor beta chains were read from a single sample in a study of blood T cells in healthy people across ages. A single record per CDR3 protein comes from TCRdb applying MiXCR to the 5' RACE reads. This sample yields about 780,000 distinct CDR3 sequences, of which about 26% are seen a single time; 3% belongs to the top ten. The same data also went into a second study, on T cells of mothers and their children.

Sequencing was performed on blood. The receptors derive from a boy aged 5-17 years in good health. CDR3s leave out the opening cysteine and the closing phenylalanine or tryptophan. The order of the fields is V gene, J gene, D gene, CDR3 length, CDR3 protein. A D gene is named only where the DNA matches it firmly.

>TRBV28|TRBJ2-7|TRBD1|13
ASSSLDRGFYEQY
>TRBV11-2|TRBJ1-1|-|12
ASSHPPWTMGAF
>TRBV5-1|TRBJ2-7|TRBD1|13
ASSLGGQGAIEQY
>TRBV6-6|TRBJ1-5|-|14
ASSSHLATSNQPQH
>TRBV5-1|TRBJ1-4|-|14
ASSLGSTATNEKLF
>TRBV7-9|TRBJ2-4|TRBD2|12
ASSPGGGKNIQY
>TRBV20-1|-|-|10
SARVLRNEQF
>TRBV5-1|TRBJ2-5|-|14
ASSLDRNRVQETQY
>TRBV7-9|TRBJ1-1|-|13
ASGLNSGPLTEAF
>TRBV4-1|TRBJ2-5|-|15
ASSQRGQGTYQESQY
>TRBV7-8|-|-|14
ASTPRVRGRNNEQF
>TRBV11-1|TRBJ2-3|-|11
ASSLANTDTQY
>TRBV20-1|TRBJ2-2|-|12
SAGGQLNTGELF
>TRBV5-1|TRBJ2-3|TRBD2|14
ASSHGTSGLTDTQY
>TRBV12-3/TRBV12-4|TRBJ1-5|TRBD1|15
ASTLGPTGNSNQPQH
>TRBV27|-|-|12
ASSLALHYNEQF
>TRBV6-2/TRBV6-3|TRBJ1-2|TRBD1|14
ASSNPDRDGNYGYT
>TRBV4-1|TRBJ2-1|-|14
ASSPTGTGEVNEQF
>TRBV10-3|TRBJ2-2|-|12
AITIGANTGELF
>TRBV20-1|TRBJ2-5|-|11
SARSGIQETQY
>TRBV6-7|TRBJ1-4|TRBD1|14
ASSLGRQGAGEKLF
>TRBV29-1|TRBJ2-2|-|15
SVGEGRGVFRTGELF
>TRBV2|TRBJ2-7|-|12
ASIRSRISYEQY
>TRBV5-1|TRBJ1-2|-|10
ASSPAPDGYT
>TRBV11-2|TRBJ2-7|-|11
ASRGGPVHEQY
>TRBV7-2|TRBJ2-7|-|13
ASSLRQGGAYEQY
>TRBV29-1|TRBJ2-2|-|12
SVEERWNTGELF
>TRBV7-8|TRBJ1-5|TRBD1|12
ASSQTGGSQPQH